This TCR beta chain was captured in a study of cytomegalovirus exposure and HLA in healthy donors. The study, taken as a whole, reports: Analyses of presence/absence relied on an assumption of roughly uniform sequencing depth across donors. Another analysis was done later, and it associated 16,951 TCR beta sequences with HLA alleles at 0.05 false discovery rate. TCR beta V- and J-gene trimming was later associated with a missense DCLRE1C variant.

The PCR was carried out with 60 Vbeta primers and 13 Jbeta primers. Profiled with immunoSEQ multiplex PCR; TCRdb holds only in-frame clones, not every one. The data contain around 150,000 clones, nearly 80% of them singletons. As regards this clone: Its antigen is as yet unknown.

The sequencing sample was made of PBMCs. This receptor was taken from a male donor in good health and CMV-seronegative.

The CDR3 loop is CSVRDRAGTEAFF. The DNA of the CDR3 is TGCAGCGTCCGGGACAGGGCCGGGACTGAAGCTTTCTTT. J is TRBJ1-1 and V is TRBV29-1; 9 nucleotides match TRBD1. In germline, CDR1 is SQVTM, CDR2 ANQGSEA. The length of the CDR3 is 13 residues. J gave up 5 bases and V 6 bases, and 7 bases lay outside the gene matches.